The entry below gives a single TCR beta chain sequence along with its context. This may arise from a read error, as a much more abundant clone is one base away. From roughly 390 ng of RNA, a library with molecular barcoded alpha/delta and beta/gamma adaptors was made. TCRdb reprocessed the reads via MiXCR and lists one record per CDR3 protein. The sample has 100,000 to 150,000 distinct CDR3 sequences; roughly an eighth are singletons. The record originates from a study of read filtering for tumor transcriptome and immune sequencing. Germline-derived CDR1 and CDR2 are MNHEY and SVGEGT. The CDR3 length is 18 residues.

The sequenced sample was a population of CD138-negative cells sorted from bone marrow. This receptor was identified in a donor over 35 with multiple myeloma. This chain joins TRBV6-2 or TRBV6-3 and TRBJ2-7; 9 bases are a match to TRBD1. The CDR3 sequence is CASSYGTGTGGASYGQYF. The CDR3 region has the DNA TGTGCCAGCAGTTACGGGACAGGGACAGGTGGGGCCTCCTACGGGCAGTACTTC.